This T cell receptor (beta chain) was obtained from a study of metastatic and nonmetastatic thyroid tumors. From the PCR reads, TCRdb re-called clones with MiXCR. The sample contains 37,000 or so clones, roughly a sixth of which appear only once. This clone is medium-sized. None of the patients had undergone any treatment ahead of thyroid surgery. This CDR3 is built from 15 residues. V was pared by 2 bases and J by 2 bases, with 13 bases between. Per the germline V gene, CDR1 is MNHEY and CDR2 is SVGEGT. The source is a male donor with papillary thyroid cancer or a benign thyroid nodule (not recorded which). Some clones in this sample may be carry-over from other donors' samples. J is TRBJ2-7 and V is TRBV6-2 or TRBV6-3; D is unresolved. Sequenced input: blood. The CDR3 sequence is CASSYNIDLTYEQYF. CDR3 bases: TGTGCCAGCAGTTACAATATAGACCTAACCTACGAGCAGTACTTC.